This entry lists 24 T cell receptor beta chains sequenced from one sample in a study of OX40 agonist ivuxolimab in advanced cancers. Profiling relied on immunoSEQ multiplex PCR, and the TCRdb table lists in-frame clones only, not all of them. The repertoire has approximately 90,000 clones, roughly 87% of them found once; the top ten carry approximately 1.5%. The sample was CD4+ or CD8+ T cells sorted from blood, taken in a trial of the OX40 agonist ivuxolimab. These receptors all come from an adult with an advanced solid tumor such as melanoma, head and neck, liver or kidney cancer.

The rearrangement links TRBV5-1 to TRBJ1-4, with D uncertain. The CDR3 is made up of 16 amino acids. CDR1 is SGHRS and CDR2 is YFSETQ in the germline V gene. V shed 0 bases and J shed 3 bases, with 12 bases lying between them. The CDR3 is CASSLGLGLANEKLFF. The CDR3 region has the DNA TGCGCCAGCAGCTTGGGTTTGGGTTTGGCTAATGAAAAACTGTTTTTT.

The genes are TRBV20-1 and TRBJ1-2; D not resolved. Germline CDR1 is DFQATT and CDR2 is SNEGSKA (reference sequence). With 3 bases removed from V and 6 bases from J, the gap between germline ends came to 8 bases. The CDR3 covers 11 residues. CDR3 sequence reads: CSARTEDGYTF. DNA for the CDR3: TGCAGTGCTAGGACTGAAGATGGCTACACCTTC.

The chain employs TRBV7-9 and TRBJ2-3; 9 bases are a match to TRBD1. Looked up from germline, CDR1 is SEHNR and CDR2 is FQNEAQ (reference sequence). Trimming cost V 4 bases and J 2 bases; bases outside gene matches: 4. The CDR3 sequence is 15 residues long. The CDR3: CASSSGQGLTDTQYF. DNA of the CDR3: TGTGCCAGCAGCTCGGGACAGGGACTCACAGATACGCAGTATTTT.

The chain uses TRBV10-3 and TRBJ2-1, with a tentative D call TRBD2 (6 bases). Germline loops: CDR1 ENHRY, CDR2 SYGVKD. V was cut by 8 bases and J by 8 bases, with 10 bases left in between. The CDR3 contains 11 residues. The CDR3 spells CAIGGDYEQFF. CDR3 in DNA: TGTGCCATCGGAGGGGACTATGAGCAGTTCTTC.

This chain uses TRBV6-1 with TRBJ2-7, with TRBD1 identical over 10 bases. The V gene end was trimmed by 4 bases and the J gene end by 2 bases; junction bases not matched to a gene: 5. This CDR3 region has 15 residues. Germline V gene lookup returns CDR1 MNHNS and CDR2 SASEGT. CDR3 sequence (DNA): TGTGCCAGCAGTGTCGCCGGGACAGGGGCCTACGAGCAGTACTTC. Its protein is CASSVAGTGAYEQYF.

A remark on this clone: The sample carries other DNA sequences with the same CDR3. The rearrangement uses TRBV6-5 and TRBJ2-7; D might be TRBD2 (5 bases). V lost 0 bases and J lost 1, with 7 bases in between. From germline, CDR1 is MNHEY and CDR2 SVGAGI. CDR3 length: 14 amino acids. The CDR3 nucleotides read TGTGCCAGCAGTTACTCGGGCGGGTCCTACGAGCAGTACTTC. Encoded protein: CASSYSGGSYEQYF.

The rearrangement links TRBV19 to TRBJ1-2, with 7 positions matching TRBD1. The CDR3 sequence is 16 residues long. V gave up 2 bases and J gave up 7 bases; unmatched junction bases: 13. Germline V gene data show CDR1 as LNHDA and CDR2 as SQIVND (reference sequence). The CDR3 here is CASSIPRTGAPSGYTF. The CDR3 DNA reads TGTGCCAGTAGTATACCCCGGACAGGAGCCCCTTCTGGCTACACCTTC.

The sample holds a few counts of this clone. The chain is built from TRBV19 and TRBJ2-3; D is uncertain. In germline, CDR1 is LNHDA, CDR2 SQIVND (reference sequence). V was trimmed by 3 bases and J by 0 bases, leaving 7 bases between them. The CDR3 extends over 14 amino acids. The CDR3 sequence is CASSMTGSTDTQYF. In DNA form, the CDR3 reads TGTGCCAGTAGTATGACCGGCAGCACAGATACGCAGTATTTT. Looking up the rest from reference TRBV19 and TRBJ2-3 gives the full variable domain: DGGITQSPKYLFRKEGQNVTLSCEQNLNHDAMYWYRQDPGQGLRLIYYSQIVNDFQKGDIAEGYSVSREKKESFPLTVTSAQKNPTAFYLCASSMTGSTDTQYFGPGTRLTVL.

The chain couples TRBV5-6 to TRBJ2-3; the D gene is possibly TRBD1 (5 bases). V was cut by 3 bases and J by 5 bases, with 7 bases left in between. The CDR3 loop spans 12 amino acids. Looked up from germline, CDR1 is SGHDT and CDR2 is YYEEEE. This CDR3 reads CASSWGRDTQYF. The CDR3 DNA reads TGTGCCAGCAGCTGGGGCCGAGATACGCAGTATTTT.

This chain joins TRBV7-9 and TRBJ1-3; D remains ambiguous. CDR3 size: 11 residues. The germline V gene has CDR1 SEHNR and CDR2 FQNEAQ (reference sequence). Trimming cost V 1 base and J 7 bases, with 2 bases left between them. This CDR3 reads CASSLVNTIYF. The CDR3, as DNA: TGTGCCAGCAGCTTAGTGAACACCATATATTTT.

In DNA form, the CDR3 reads TGTGCCAGCAGTTTCTACGGCGGGAGACGCGACGAGCAGTACTTC. Translating it yields CASSFYGGRRDEQYF. The V and J genes are TRBV27 and TRBJ2-7; 7 bases are shared with TRBD2. There are 15 residues in the CDR3. J gave up 5 bases and V 3 bases, and 10 bases lay outside the gene matches. The germline V gene has CDR1 MNHEY and CDR2 SMNVEV (reference sequence).

CDR3 sequence: CASEGRGLDYGYTF. CDR3 DNA: TGTGCCAGCGAGGGCAGGGGTTTGGACTATGGCTACACCTTC. The rearrangement joins TRBV2 to TRBJ1-2; TRBD1 might be the D (6 bases). Looked up from germline, CDR1 is SNHLY and CDR2 is FYNNEI. The V end was cut by 8 bases, the J end by 3 bases, with 16 bases between. The CDR3 contains 14 residues.

The CDR3 reads CSVVDGNTIYF. The CDR3 DNA is TGCAGCGTTGTGGATGGAAACACCATATATTTT. The chain carries TRBV29-1 and TRBJ1-3; no firm D call. The CDR3 is made up of 11 amino acids. From germline, CDR1 is SQVTM and CDR2 ANQGSEA. V shed 4 bases and J shed 3 bases, with 4 bases lying between them.

The gene calls are TRBV7-2 and TRBJ1-2; the match to TRBD1 covers 9 bases. V was pared by 2 bases and J by 8 bases, with 6 bases of the junction left unmatched. The CDR3 is 14 amino acids. The V gene's germline CDR1 is SGHTA and CDR2 FQGNSA. CDR3 sequence: CASSLQDRGGGYTF. CDR3 in DNA: TGTGCCAGCAGCTTACAGGACAGGGGTGGAGGCTACACCTTC.

The chain combines TRBV28 with TRBJ2-1; 11 positions match TRBD2. The germline V gene encodes CDR1 MDHEN and CDR2 SYDVKM. The V segment lost 3 bases and the J segment 4 bases; nucleotides outside the gene matches: 8. The CDR3 length is 17 residues. For the CDR3, the DNA is TGTGCCAGCAGTTTTACTAGCGGGAGTCAGGCATACAATGAGCAGTTCTTC. This gives the protein CASSFTSGSQAYNEQFF. Together with reference TRBV28 and TRBJ2-1, the CDR3 gives the full variable domain: DVKVTQSSRYLVKRTGEKVFLECVQDMDHENMFWYRQDPGLGLRLIYFSYDVKMKEKGDIPEGYSVSREKKERFSLILESASTNQTSMYLCASSFTSGSQAYNEQFFGPGTRLTVL.

This clone was detected only once. Here the CDR3 reads CSVERDSRYNEQFF. The CDR3 bases are TGCAGCGTTGAGCGGGACTCACGCTACAATGAGCAGTTCTTC. The V gene is TRBV29-1, the J gene TRBJ2-1; weak D call: TRBD2 (6 bases). Per germline, CDR1 SQVTM and CDR2 ANQGSEA. This CDR3 has 14 amino acids. Trimming left V 3 bases short and J 3 bases short, with 12 bases between.

This clone was seen a handful of times. CDR3 residues: CAWSVQDTQYF. The CDR3 DNA sequence: TGTGCCTGGAGTGTACAAGATACGCAGTATTTT. The chain carries TRBV30 and TRBJ2-3; no reliable D call. V was cut by 0 bases and J by 5 bases, with 3 bases left in between. CDR3 length: 11 residues. The germline V gene encodes CDR1 GTSNPN and CDR2 SVGIG (reference sequence).

The chain couples TRBV10-3 to TRBJ1-3; TRBD1 matches at 11 bases. Germline V CDR1 and CDR2: ENHRY, SYGVKD. V dropped 5 bases and J dropped 0; count of bases not matched to a gene: 3. The length of the CDR3 is 16 residues. The CDR3 DNA reads as TGTGCCATCAGTCCCGGGACAGGGGGCTCTGGAAACACCATATATTTT. This gives the protein CAISPGTGGSGNTIYF.

The chain carries TRBV5-4 and TRBJ2-2; TRBD1 aligns across 7 bases. The CDR3 has 14 amino acids. From germline, CDR1 is SGHNT and CDR2 YYREEE (reference sequence). The V segment lost 2 bases and the J segment 6 bases; nucleotides outside the gene matches: 4. The CDR3 region is CASSLRGRAGELFF. CDR3 nucleotides: TGTGCCAGCAGCTTAAGGGGGCGGGCCGGGGAGCTGTTTTTT.

The genes are TRBV11-3 and TRBJ2-2, with unresolved D. V lost 2 bases and J 1 base, leaving 5 bases between the germline ends. This CDR3 contains 14 residues. Germline V gene sequence: CDR1 SGHNT, CDR2 YENEEA. The CDR3 sequence: CASSLNGNTGELFF. The DNA of the CDR3 is TGTGCCAGCAGCTTAAATGGGAACACCGGGGAGCTGTTTTTT.

V and J are TRBV30 and TRBJ2-7; unclear D gene. The CDR3 is 17 residues long. V lost 4 bases and J 4 bases, leaving 26 bases between the germline ends. Germline-derived CDR1 and CDR2 are GTSNPN and SVGIG (reference sequence). The CDR3 nucleotides read TGTGCCTGGACTCGTGGGGTTACATCGCGCCACGAATACGAGCAGTACTTC. It encodes CAWTRGVTSRHEYEQYF. Drawing the rest from reference TRBV30 and TRBJ2-7, the complete variable domain is SQTIHQWPATLVQPVGSPLSLECTVEGTSNPNLYWYRQAAGRGLQLLFYSVGIGQISSEVPQNLSASRPQDRQFILSSKKLLLSDSGFYLCAWTRGVTSRHEYEQYFGPGTRLTVT.

The rearrangement links TRBV7-9 to TRBJ2-3, with D unresolved. The CDR3 extends over 15 amino acids. CDR1 is SEHNR and CDR2 is FQNEAQ in the germline V gene (reference sequence). Trimming removed 6 bases at V and 0 bases at J, with 13 bases between. In DNA, the CDR3 is TGTGCCAGCAGTTCGACGGACCAGAGCACAGATACGCAGTATTTT. Its protein is CASSSTDQSTDTQYF.

Many counts were recorded for this clone. The sample contains more than one DNA sequence encoding this CDR3. The V gene is TRBV5-1, the J gene TRBJ2-3, with 7 bases matching TRBD2. Germline lookup yields CDR1 SGHRS and CDR2 YFSETQ. V lost 4 bases, J lost 1 base, and 0 bases stayed unmatched. This CDR3 is 13 amino acids long. CDR3 in amino acids: CASSRGGTDTQYF. DNA of the CDR3: TGCGCCAGCAGCCGGGGGGGCACAGATACGCAGTATTTT.

The genes are TRBV14 and TRBJ2-4; the match to TRBD1 covers 9 bases. Germline V lookup: CDR1 SGHDN, CDR2 FVKESK. The ends lost 3 bases at V and 0 bases at J; junction bases unmatched: 9. This CDR3 is built from 18 residues. The CDR3 protein is CASSQGQGQGIAKNIQYF. The CDR3 nucleotides read TGTGCCAGCAGCCAGGGCCAAGGACAGGGGATAGCCAAAAACATTCAGTACTTC.